Shown below are 11 T cell receptor beta chains from a single sample sequenced in a study of PD-1 blockade in classical Hodgkin lymphoma (dated by TCRdb to 2020 to 2022). In the paper's terms, the time point label means: cycle 2 day 1 (C2D1) of nivolumab. Every trial patient had relapsed after autologous stem cell transplantation, and cohorts A, B and C differed in prior brentuximab vedotin exposure. To prepare the library, the immunoSEQ multiplex PCR assay was applied. The source is immuneACCESS, and TCRdb retained only in-frame sequences with V and J called. Part of the clones is not carried over; for the studies checked, unresolved V genes explain less than half of this, and the remainder is unexplained. The sample contains over 60,000 clones, over 55% of them found a single time. About 9.8% of the sample belongs to the ten largest clones. The sequencing used peripheral blood mononuclear cells (PBMCs), collected before the second cycle of nivolumab. The receptor set was obtained from a human donor with classical Hodgkin lymphoma.

In nucleotides, the CDR3 is TGTGCCTGGGCGACTAGCGACACAGATACGCAGTATTTT. This sequence encodes CAWATSDTDTQYF. The chain recombines TRBV30 with TRBJ2-3, with TRBD2 matching 8 bases. Germline CDR1 is GTSNPN and CDR2 is SVGIG (reference sequence). The CDR3 covers 13 residues. Losses at the gene ends were 5 bases for V and 2 bases for J; bases not matched to a gene: 3. The full variable domain, with the rest looked up from reference TRBV30 and TRBJ2-3, is SQTIHQWPATLVQPVGSPLSLECTVEGTSNPNLYWYRQAAGRGLQLLFYSVGIGQISSEVPQNLSASRPQDRQFILSSKKLLLSDSGFYLCAWATSDTDTQYFGPGTRLTVL.

The CDR3 protein is CASSVGQNEQFF. The CDR3 DNA sequence: TGTGCCAGCAGCGTAGGACAGAATGAGCAGTTCTTC. This sequence joins TRBV9 and TRBJ2-1; weak D call: TRBD1 (5 bases). Between the trimmed V and J ends, which lost 0 bases and 7 bases, there was a span of 5 bases. Germline lookup yields CDR1 SGDLS and CDR2 YYNGEE. The CDR3 contains 12 residues.

This clone was counted once. This sequence joins TRBV9 and TRBJ2-5, with 8 positions matching TRBD2. The germline gives CDR1 SGDLS, CDR2 YYNGEE. The CDR3 is 14 amino acids. The V segment lost 3 bases and the J segment 5 bases; nucleotides outside the gene matches: 6. DNA of the CDR3: TGTGCCAGCAGCGCTTCGGGGGGGCAGGAGACCCAGTACTTC. Its protein product is CASSASGGQETQYF.

By proportion, this clone is medium-sized. The rearrangement uses TRBV6-9 and TRBJ1-5; D call uncertain. The CDR3 totals 11 residues. Germline V gives CDR1 MNHGY, CDR2 SVAAGI. V gave up 9 bases and J gave up 5 bases, with 8 bases separating them. This CDR3 reads CARGGDQPQHF. CDR3 in DNA: TGTGCCAGGGGAGGCGATCAGCCCCAGCATTTT.

The rearrangement uses TRBV7-9 and TRBJ2-3; D is unclear. Germline CDR1 SEHNR, CDR2 FQNEAQ (reference sequence). Trimming cost V 4 bases and J 7 bases, with 6 bases left between them. The CDR3 totals 11 residues. The CDR3 loop reads CASSSQNTQYF. In DNA, the CDR3 is TGTGCCAGCAGCTCACAGAATACGCAGTATTTT.

This clone has more than one count but fewer than ten. The gene calls are TRBV21-1 and TRBJ2-7; the table's D call of TRBD1 was not tested on the DNA. TRBV21-1 is shown as a pseudogene. The CDR3 has 17 amino acids. CDR3 sequence (DNA): TGTGCCAGCAGCAAAGCGCTCCCGGACAGGGAGAACTACGAGCAGTACTTC. Translated: CASSKALPDRENYEQYF.

This clone has only a few counts. The chain has TRBV7-9 and TRBJ1-2; D not certain. Germline V gene data show CDR1 as SEHNR and CDR2 as FQNEAQ (reference sequence). The V end was cut by 5 bases, the J end by 7 bases, with 14 bases between. The CDR3 spans 13 residues. CDR3 sequence reads: CASSPGHRGGYTF. In nucleotides, the CDR3 is TGTGCCAGCAGCCCCGGCCATCGGGGTGGCTACACCTTC.

The V gene is TRBV2, the J gene TRBJ2-1; D is uncertain. Germline loops: CDR1 SNHLY, CDR2 FYNNEI. The CDR3 is made up of 15 amino acids. Deletions cut 8 bases from V and 5 bases from J, with 19 bases between. The CDR3 DNA reads TGTGCCAGCCAGCAAGAGAGAGTCCTTAACAATGAGCAGTTCTTC. It yields the protein CASQQERVLNNEQFF.

The chain couples TRBV5-1 to TRBJ2-5; 9 bases line up with TRBD1. The CDR3 consists of 15 residues. The V gene end was trimmed by 4 bases and the J gene end by 5 bases; junction bases not matched to a gene: 9. From germline, CDR1 is SGHRS and CDR2 YFSETQ. The CDR3 DNA reads as TGCGCCAGCAGCCACGGGGACAGGGACCTGGAGACCCAGTACTTC. Translation: CASSHGDRDLETQYF.

This clone was recorded a few times. The chain recombines TRBV5-5 with TRBJ2-3; D gene uncertain. V gave up 4 bases and J gave up 7 bases, with 13 bases separating them. Germline V gene lookup returns CDR1 SGHKS and CDR2 YYEKEE (reference sequence). This CDR3 spans 13 amino acids. CDR3 sequence reads: CASSLRTDNTQYF. The CDR3 region has the DNA TGTGCCAGCAGCCTCCGGACGGATAATACGCAGTATTTT.

The chain combines TRBV21-1 with TRBJ2-2; whether TRBD1, the table's D call, matches the DNA was not checked. TRBV21-1 corresponds to a pseudogene. This CDR3 comprises 17 residues. CDR3 region: CASSKGKGESNTGELFF. The CDR3 nucleotides read TGTGCCAGCAGCAAAGGAAAGGGGGAGTCGAACACCGGGGAGCTGTTTTTT.